This record concerns one T cell receptor (beta chain) sequence. Germline trimming cut 5 bases from V and 2 bases from J; bases unmatched to any gene: 7. The CDR3 totals 15 residues. CDR1 is SGHAT and CDR2 is FQNNGV in the germline V gene. The data were obtained in a study of blood T cell repertoires in COVID-19. Looking at the study overall: Collection of acute and convalescent COVID-19 samples took place in the United States, Italy and Spain. The cDNA or gDNA used as material had been derived from T cells, B-cell-depleted T cells, or PBMCs.

Authors' processing steps: Using reference gene primer amplification, nucleated cell counts were estimated. Sequencing was performed with immunoSEQ multiplex PCR; in TCRdb, only in-frame clones are kept and a portion is missing. V, J and clone size are those of that table, while D and trimming were read from the DNA. The data hold approximately 46,000 clones, with 91% observed a single time. The rearrangement uses TRBV11-2 and TRBJ1-1, with 8 bases fitting TRBD1. Sample: peripheral blood. This receptor was obtained from a man between 70 and 80 years old with active COVID-19. The CDR3, as DNA: TGTGCCAGCAGCCCTAGACAGGGGACAAACACTGAAGCTTTCTTT. Translated, it gives CASSPRQGTNTEAFF.